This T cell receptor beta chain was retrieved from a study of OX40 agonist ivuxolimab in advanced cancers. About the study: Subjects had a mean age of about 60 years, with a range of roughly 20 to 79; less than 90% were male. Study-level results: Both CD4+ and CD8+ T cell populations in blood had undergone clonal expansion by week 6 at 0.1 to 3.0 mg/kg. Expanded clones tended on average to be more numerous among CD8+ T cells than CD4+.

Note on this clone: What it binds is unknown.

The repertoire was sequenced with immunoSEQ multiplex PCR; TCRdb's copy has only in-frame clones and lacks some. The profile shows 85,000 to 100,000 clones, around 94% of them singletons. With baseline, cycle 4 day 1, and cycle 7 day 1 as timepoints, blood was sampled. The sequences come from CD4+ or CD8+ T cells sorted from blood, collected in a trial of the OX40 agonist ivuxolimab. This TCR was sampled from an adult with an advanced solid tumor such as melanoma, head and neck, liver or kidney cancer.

The DNA for the CDR3 is TGTGCCAGCAGCCCGGGGAGGGGAGGAGAGACCCAGTACTTC. Translating gives CASSPGRGGETQYF. The chain carries TRBV11-2 and TRBJ2-5; 7 bases are shared with TRBD2. Germline CDR1 and CDR2: SGHAT and FQNNGV. The CDR3 has 14 amino acids. The ends lost 5 bases at V and 4 bases at J; junction bases unmatched: 7.